This T cell receptor (beta chain) is drawn from a study of blood T cell repertoires in COVID-19. Sequenced by immunoSEQ multiplex PCR; TCRdb stores in-frame clones only, minus some. In the table there are tens of thousands of clones, 60% to 85% of which are singletons. The sequencing sample was made of peripheral blood. The sequence was obtained from a human donor in a cohort sampled during active COVID-19.

The CDR3, as DNA: TGTGCCAGCAGCCAAGCAGGGACTAGCGGGAGTCGTGAGCAGTACTTC. This codes for CASSQAGTSGSREQYF. V is TRBV3-1 (or the pseudogene TRBV3-2) and J is TRBJ2-7, with 14 bases matching TRBD2. CDR3 size: 16 residues. After removal of 1 base from V and 7 bases from J, the junction contained 6 bases not matched to a gene. Germline V gene data show CDR1 as LGHDT and CDR2 as YNNKEL (reference sequence).